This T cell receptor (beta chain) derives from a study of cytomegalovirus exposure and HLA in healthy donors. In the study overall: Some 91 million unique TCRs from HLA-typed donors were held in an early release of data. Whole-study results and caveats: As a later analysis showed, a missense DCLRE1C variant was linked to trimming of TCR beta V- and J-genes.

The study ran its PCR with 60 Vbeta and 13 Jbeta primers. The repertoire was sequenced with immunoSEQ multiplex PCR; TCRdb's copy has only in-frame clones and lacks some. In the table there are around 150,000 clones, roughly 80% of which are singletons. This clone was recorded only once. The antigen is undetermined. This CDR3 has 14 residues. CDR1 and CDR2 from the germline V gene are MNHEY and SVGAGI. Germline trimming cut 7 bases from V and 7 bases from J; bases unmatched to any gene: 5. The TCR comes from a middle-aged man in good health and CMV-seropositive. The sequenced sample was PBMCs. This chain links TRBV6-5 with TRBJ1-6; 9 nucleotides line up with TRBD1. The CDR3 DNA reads TGTGCCAGCACCACCGGACAGGGGAATTCACCCCTCCACTTT. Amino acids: CASTTGQGNSPLHF.